This passage covers 5 T cell receptor beta chains from one sample sequenced in a study of Graves' ophthalmopathy and Graves' hyperthyroidism listed by TCRdb under 2018. Data came from an Illumina HiSeq 2000. For repertoire sequencing, the TCR beta CDR3 regions were amplified from RNA transcripts. A first-round RT-PCR used HTBI primers with the Qiagen OneStep RT-PCR kit, followed by a second-round multiplex PCR, size selection and purification. TCRdb cleaned the public reads at Q25 with fastp, built clones with MiXCR and kept in-frame beta chains. Duplicate CDR3 protein sequences are folded into a single record with the most common DNA and genes. For this sample there are about 180,000 distinct CDR3 sequences; approximately 40% appear just once. Around 5.8% of the sample rests with the top ten. The sample consisted of peripheral blood. The receptors stem from a woman aged 35 to 49 with Graves' ophthalmopathy. Donor details come from another sample of the same person, matched by shared clones.

The chain has TRBV28 and TRBJ1-2; no clear D. The length of the CDR3 is 11 residues. Germline V lookup: CDR1 MDHEN, CDR2 SYDVKM. V dropped 7 bases and J dropped 3 bases, with 6 bases sitting between them. This CDR3 is CASTKYYGYTF. CDR3 nucleotide sequence: TGTGCCAGCACCAAATACTATGGCTACACCTTC.

This clonotype appeared many times. The chain couples TRBV15 to TRBJ2-2; D could derive from TRBD1 or TRBD2 (5 bases each). CDR1 LNHNV and CDR2 YYDKDF come from the germline V gene (reference sequence). This CDR3 has 14 residues. V lost 1 base, J lost 4 bases, and 7 bases lay in between. The CDR3: CATSRAGGTGELFF. The CDR3, as DNA: TGTGCCACCAGCAGAGCTGGGGGCACCGGGGAGCTGTTTTTT. The whole variable domain, remainder taken from reference TRBV15 and TRBJ2-2, is DAMVIQNPRYQVTQFGKPVTLSCSQTLNHNVMYWYQQKSSQAPKLLFHYYDKDFNNEADTPDNFQSRRPNTSFCFLDIRSPGLGDTAMYLCATSRAGGTGELFFGEGSRLTVL.

The chain combines TRBV28 with TRBJ2-7; weak D call: TRBD2 (5 bases). The CDR3 is 14 residues long. CDR1 and CDR2 from the germline V gene are MDHEN and SYDVKM. Trimming took off 10 bases at V and 5 bases at J, with 21 bases between the two ends. CDR3 amino acids: CATQFVVSDDEQYF. The CDR3 DNA sequence: TGTGCCACCCAGTTTGTGGTTAGCGATGACGAGCAGTACTTC.

This clonotype was picked up many times. The chain couples TRBV15 to TRBJ1-2; tentatively, D is TRBD1 (5 bases). Germline lookup yields CDR1 LNHNV and CDR2 YYDKDF (reference sequence). Between the trimmed V and J ends, which lost 0 bases and 2 bases, there was a span of 13 bases. The CDR3 spans 16 residues. The CDR3 spells CATSRDAGGLNYGYTF. CDR3 in DNA: TGTGCCACCAGCAGAGATGCGGGGGGTCTGAACTATGGCTACACCTTC.

This clonotype was seen at least ten times. The chain recombines TRBV7-2 with TRBJ1-5, with 7 bases identical to TRBD1. Trimming removed 3 bases from V and 5 bases from J; junction bases left unmatched: 7. Germline CDR1 SGHTA, CDR2 FQGNSA. This CDR3 is built from 15 residues. The CDR3 is CASSLVRGNDQPQHF. The CDR3 DNA reads as TGTGCCAGCAGCTTGGTCAGGGGGAACGATCAGCCCCAGCATTTT.